A selection of T cell receptor beta chains follows, all from one sample in a study of blood T cell repertoires in COVID-19. Using immunoSEQ multiplex PCR, the repertoire was profiled, and TCRdb retains in-frame clones only, with some absent. The data contain about 40,000 clones, about 86% of them singletons. Sequencing was performed on peripheral blood. These receptors were taken from a human donor with acute or convalescent COVID-19. The donor label of this sample is uncertain. CDR3s include the opening cysteine and the closing phenylalanine or tryptophan. Each record gives: D gene, J gene, clone size, V gene, CDR3 DNA, CDR3 protein. A D gene is named only where the DNA matches it firmly. Clone size, where shown, is once, few, many, or a class for clones that have expanded.

D gene: -
J gene: TRBJ2-1
clone size: -
V gene: TRBV6-5
CDR3 DNA: TGTGCCAGCGGTATGCTTAGGAGCTCCTACAATGAGCAGTTCTTC
CDR3 protein: CASGMLRSSYNEQFF

D gene: TRBD2
J gene: TRBJ2-2
clone size: once
V gene: TRBV2
CDR3 DNA: TGTGCCAGCAGTTCGCGGACTAGCGGGGGATTCGAGCTGTTTTTT
CDR3 protein: CASSSRTSGGFELFF

D gene: -
J gene: TRBJ1-1
clone size: -
V gene: TRBV6-5
CDR3 DNA: TGTGCCAGCAGTTCTCGACCGGGGGTCTTT
CDR3 protein: CASSSRPGVF

D gene: -
J gene: TRBJ2-1
clone size: -
V gene: TRBV9
CDR3 DNA: TGTGCCAGCAGCGAGACTAGTTTGAGTGAGCAGTTCTTC
CDR3 protein: CASSETSLSEQFF

D gene: TRBD1
J gene: TRBJ1-1
clone size: -
V gene: TRBV10-1
CDR3 DNA: TGCGCCAGCAGTGAGTTCTCCGCGTCCGGTGCGGCAGGGGGTTTCAACACTGAAGCTTTCTTT
CDR3 protein: CASSEFSASGAAGGFNTEAFF

D gene: -
J gene: TRBJ1-1
clone size: -
V gene: TRBV15
CDR3 DNA: TGTGCCGCGAAAACAGGGACCTTGAACACTGAAGCTTTCTTT
CDR3 protein: CAAKTGTLNTEAFF

D gene: TRBD1
J gene: TRBJ1-2
clone size: -
V gene: TRBV27
CDR3 DNA: TGTGCCAGCAGTTTAGCGACAGGGAATGGCTACACCTTC
CDR3 protein: CASSLATGNGYTF

D gene: -
J gene: TRBJ1-5
clone size: -
V gene: TRBV7-9
CDR3 DNA: TGTGCCAGCAGCTCCTCAAACCGGGACACTTTGAATCAGCCCCAGCATTTT
CDR3 protein: CASSSSNRDTLNQPQHF

D gene: -
J gene: TRBJ2-7
clone size: -
V gene: TRBV29-1
CDR3 DNA: TGCAGCGCTACCGGGACAAAGTACGAGCAGTACTTC
CDR3 protein: CSATGTKYEQYF

D gene: TRBD1
J gene: TRBJ2-1
clone size: -
V gene: TRBV6-1
CDR3 DNA: TGTGCCAGCAGTGTACACGGGACAGGGTCCCACAATGAGCAGTTCTTC
CDR3 protein: CASSVHGTGSHNEQFF

D gene: -
J gene: TRBJ2-7
clone size: few
V gene: TRBV15
CDR3 DNA: TGTGCCACCAGCCGGGTAGGGGCCCCGCGCTCCTACGAGCAGTACTTC
CDR3 protein: CATSRVGAPRSYEQYF

D gene: TRBD2
J gene: TRBJ2-1
clone size: -
V gene: TRBV3-1/TRBV3-2
CDR3 DNA: TGTGCCAGCAGCCAAGGGACGGGAGGGCCCCACAATGAGCAGTTCTTC
CDR3 protein: CASSQGTGGPHNEQFF

D gene: -
J gene: TRBJ2-5
clone size: -
V gene: TRBV5-1
CDR3 DNA: TGCGCCAGCAGCTTGTTAGGTCTCGCGGGGGCAAAAGAGACCCAGTACTTC
CDR3 protein: CASSLLGLAGAKETQYF

D gene: TRBD1
J gene: TRBJ2-7
clone size: -
V gene: TRBV5-4
CDR3 DNA: TGTGCCAGCAGCCGGGGGACAGGAGGCTACGAGCAGTACTTC
CDR3 protein: CASSRGTGGYEQYF

D gene: -
J gene: TRBJ2-3
clone size: -
V gene: TRBV9
CDR3 DNA: TGTGCCAGCAGCGTAGTTAGCGGCACAGATACGCAGTATTTT
CDR3 protein: CASSVVSGTDTQYF

D gene: -
J gene: TRBJ1-2
clone size: few
V gene: TRBV6-2/TRBV6-3
CDR3 DNA: TGTGCCAGCAGTTACTCGATCCCGAGGAGTCTCTATGGCTACACCTTC
CDR3 protein: CASSYSIPRSLYGYTF

D gene: -
J gene: TRBJ2-7
clone size: -
V gene: TRBV6-5
CDR3 DNA: TGTGCCAGCAGTTACTCCTATTATCTTACCTACGAGCAGTACTTC
CDR3 protein: CASSYSYYLTYEQYF

D gene: -
J gene: TRBJ1-5
clone size: few
V gene: TRBV28
CDR3 DNA: TGTGCCAGCAGTTTTTTTAAGGGGAATAGCAATCAGCCCCAGCATTTT
CDR3 protein: CASSFFKGNSNQPQHF

D gene: -
J gene: TRBJ2-7
clone size: -
V gene: TRBV18
CDR3 DNA: TGTGCCAGCTCACCACCGAGGGAACCCTACGAGCAGTACTTC
CDR3 protein: CASSPPREPYEQYF

D gene: -
J gene: TRBJ1-5
clone size: -
V gene: TRBV9
CDR3 DNA: TGTGCCAGCACCGGCTTCCGGAGGTCTTGGCAGCCCCAGCATTTT
CDR3 protein: CASTGFRRSWQPQHF

D gene: -
J gene: TRBJ2-5
clone size: once
V gene: TRBV11-2
CDR3 DNA: TGTGCCAGCAGCTATTTCGACAGTTACCAAGAGACCCAGTACTTC
CDR3 protein: CASSYFDSYQETQYF

D gene: -
J gene: TRBJ2-7
clone size: -
V gene: TRBV6-5
CDR3 DNA: TGTGCCAGCAGAAGGATAGGAGTGACGGGCTACGAGCAGTACTTC
CDR3 protein: CASRRIGVTGYEQYF

D gene: -
J gene: TRBJ1-1
clone size: -
V gene: TRBV3-1/TRBV3-2
CDR3 DNA: TGTGCCAGCAGCCTACGGGATCGGAGGGGTGAAGCTTTCTTT
CDR3 protein: CASSLRDRRGEAFF

D gene: TRBD1
J gene: TRBJ2-5
clone size: -
V gene: TRBV5-4
CDR3 DNA: TGTGCCAGCAGCCTACCAAGCCGACAGGGGGCGGAGACCCAGTACTTC
CDR3 protein: CASSLPSRQGAETQYF

D gene: -
J gene: TRBJ2-7
clone size: -
V gene: TRBV27
CDR3 DNA: TGTGCCAGCAGTTCGGACTCCTTGGCCTACGAGCAGTACTTC
CDR3 protein: CASSSDSLAYEQYF

D gene: -
J gene: TRBJ1-1
clone size: few
V gene: TRBV28
CDR3 DNA: TGTGCCAGCAGTCCCACGGCAGGGTTGAACACTGAAGCTTTCTTT
CDR3 protein: CASSPTAGLNTEAFF

D gene: -
J gene: TRBJ1-2
clone size: once
V gene: TRBV6-2/TRBV6-3
CDR3 DNA: TGTGCCAGCAGTTACTTCGGCTATGGCTACACCTTC
CDR3 protein: CASSYFGYGYTF

D gene: -
J gene: TRBJ1-2
clone size: -
V gene: TRBV12-3/TRBV12-4
CDR3 DNA: TGTGCCAGCAGTTTAATGGGAGCGTATGGCTACACCTTC
CDR3 protein: CASSLMGAYGYTF

D gene: TRBD1
J gene: TRBJ2-2
clone size: -
V gene: TRBV5-5
CDR3 DNA: TGTGCCACCCAGACAGGGGGGAGAACCGGGGAGCTGTTTTTT
CDR3 protein: CATQTGGRTGELFF

D gene: TRBD2
J gene: TRBJ2-2
clone size: -
V gene: TRBV5-4
CDR3 DNA: TGTGCCAGCAGCTTGGGGGGGCCTAGCGGGAGTAACGGGGAGCTGTTTTTT
CDR3 protein: CASSLGGPSGSNGELFF

D gene: -
J gene: TRBJ1-6
clone size: -
V gene: TRBV6-5
CDR3 DNA: TGTGCCAGCAGTTACAGGGGTAATTCACCCCTCCACTTT
CDR3 protein: CASSYRGNSPLHF

D gene: TRBD1
J gene: TRBJ2-7
clone size: -
V gene: TRBV7-9
CDR3 DNA: TGTGCCAGCAGCTTCCGTGACAGGGGAAGCGAGCAGTACTTC
CDR3 protein: CASSFRDRGSEQYF

D gene: TRBD1
J gene: TRBJ1-1
clone size: -
V gene: TRBV9
CDR3 DNA: TGTGCCAGCAGCGCAAATGACAGGGGTACTGAAGCTTTCTTT
CDR3 protein: CASSANDRGTEAFF

D gene: TRBD2
J gene: TRBJ2-3
clone size: -
V gene: TRBV5-1
CDR3 DNA: TGCGCCAGCAGCTTGGGTGCGGGGGGGCCCGCAGATACGCAGTATTTT
CDR3 protein: CASSLGAGGPADTQYF

D gene: TRBD2
J gene: TRBJ2-1
clone size: -
V gene: TRBV14
CDR3 DNA: TGTGCCAGCAGCCGAGGGACTAGCGGGAGTAGTAATGAGCAGTTCTTC
CDR3 protein: CASSRGTSGSSNEQFF

D gene: TRBD1
J gene: TRBJ1-5
clone size: -
V gene: TRBV27
CDR3 DNA: TGTGCCAGCAGTAAAGGGACAGGCAATCAGCCCCAGCATTTT
CDR3 protein: CASSKGTGNQPQHF

D gene: TRBD1
J gene: TRBJ2-7
clone size: once
V gene: TRBV7-8
CDR3 DNA: TGTGCCAGCAGCTCCCGGGACAGGGTTCTCGAGCAGTACTTC
CDR3 protein: CASSSRDRVLEQYF

D gene: -
J gene: TRBJ1-4
clone size: -
V gene: TRBV5-6
CDR3 DNA: TGTGCCAGCAGCGAAACAGGGAAGTTTAGTGAAAAACTGTTTTTT
CDR3 protein: CASSETGKFSEKLFF

D gene: TRBD2
J gene: TRBJ2-7
clone size: -
V gene: TRBV14
CDR3 DNA: TGTGCCAGCAGCCAAGAATTCGGCGGGAGGACCTACGAGCAGTACTTC
CDR3 protein: CASSQEFGGRTYEQYF

D gene: TRBD2
J gene: TRBJ2-1
clone size: -
V gene: TRBV6-2/TRBV6-3
CDR3 DNA: TGTGCCAGCAGTTACTCGACTGGACTAGCATTTTTGGAGCAGTTCTTC
CDR3 protein: CASSYSTGLAFLEQFF

D gene: TRBD1
J gene: TRBJ2-4
clone size: -
V gene: TRBV6-5
CDR3 DNA: TGTGCCAGCAGTTTACAGGGGGCCAAAAACATTCAGTACTTC
CDR3 protein: CASSLQGAKNIQYF